The sequence of this T cell receptor (beta chain) was determined in a study of blood T cell repertoires in COVID-19. Study as a whole: PBMCs, B-cell-depleted T cells, or T cells were the source of the cDNA or gDNA that made up the material.

J lost 10 bases, V lost 6 bases, and 15 bases had no gene match. CDR1 and CDR2 (germline): SGHAT, FQNNGV. There are 15 residues in the CDR3. The assay was immunoSEQ multiplex PCR, and TCRdb's table has in-frame clones only and misses some. The repertoire holds some 270,000 clones, with approximately 88% as singletons. The J gene is TRBJ1-1, the V gene TRBV11-2; the match to TRBD1 covers 9 bases. Material for sequencing was PBMCs or T cells enriched from blood (not recorded which). This receptor was obtained from a woman aged 40 to 50 who had recovered from COVID-19. For the CDR3, the DNA is TGTGCCAGCAGTTCTTTGGGACAGGGTTCGAGAGTAGCTTTCTTT. Its translation is CASSSLGQGSRVAFF.